Below are 2 T cell receptor beta chains sequenced from a single sample in a study of shared clonotypes between healthy human individuals. The repertoire was sequenced with immunoSEQ multiplex PCR; TCRdb's copy has only in-frame clones and lacks some. The top ten hold about 48% of the sample, which has about 95,000 clones, under 80% seen once. Sequencing used memory CD8+ T cells sorted from blood. Regarding subset: CD45RO+ cells pooled with CCR7-negative TemRA cells. The receptors come from a man aged 25-45 years in good health.

This clone was picked up many times. J is TRBJ2-3 and V is TRBV10-1; no clear D. Germline V lookup: CDR1 WNHNN, CDR2 SYGVQD (reference sequence). This CDR3 has 16 residues. The V end lost 0 bases, the J end lost 0 bases, and 10 bases lay between the germline ends. This CDR3 reads CASSESMGSSTDTQYF. In nucleotides, the CDR3 is TGCGCCAGCAGTGAGTCTATGGGGTCTAGCACAGATACGCAGTATTTT.

The chain is built from TRBV5-7 and TRBJ1-5, with 8 bases that match TRBD1. TRBV5-7 is identified as an open reading frame with a role that is uncertain. Trimming took 3 bases from V and 1 from J; bases not matched to a gene: 15. This CDR3 is built from 19 residues. The CDR3: CASSSKARQGNVSNQPQHF. The CDR3 nucleotides read TGTGCCAGCAGCTCTAAGGCGAGACAGGGGAATGTAAGCAATCAGCCCCAGCATTTT.